What follows are 25 T cell receptor beta chains derived from one specimen sequenced in a study of T cell responses to AZD1222 COVID-19 vaccine. The method was immunoSEQ multiplex PCR; TCRdb's version includes in-frame clones alone and lacks a portion of them. Of 95,000 to 150,000 clones in the sample, 80% to 95% were seen once. The source material was peripheral blood, sampled 28 days after the second dose of the MenACWY control vaccine. These TCRs come from an adult who received the MenACWY meningococcal vaccine as a control.

The J gene is TRBJ2-5, the V gene TRBV5-4; D ambiguous. This CDR3 contains 13 residues. Germline V gene data show CDR1 as SGHNT and CDR2 as YYREEE (reference sequence). V lost 4 bases to trimming and J lost 5 bases, with 12 bases between them. The CDR3 spells CASSQDPTETQYF. The CDR3 DNA follows: TGTGCCAGCAGCCAGGATCCTACGGAGACCCAGTACTTC.

The V gene is TRBV9, the J gene TRBJ2-7; D not resolved. This CDR3 contains 15 residues. From germline, CDR1 is SGDLS and CDR2 YYNGEE. Deletions cut 0 bases from V and 0 bases from J, with 10 bases between. The CDR3 is CASSVGAESSYEQYF. CDR3 nucleotides: TGTGCCAGCAGCGTAGGTGCGGAGAGCTCCTACGAGCAGTACTTC.

This clone was picked up one time. V and J are TRBV2 and TRBJ1-4; D not certain. Trimming pared 8 bases from V and 8 bases from J, leaving 12 bases between. The CDR3 is 12 amino acids. The germline gives CDR1 SNHLY, CDR2 FYNNEI. CDR3: CASAFGLEKLFF. The DNA for the CDR3 is TGTGCCAGCGCCTTTGGACTCGAAAAACTGTTTTTT.

About this clone: This specimen includes other DNA sequences encoding the same CDR3. V usage is TRBV28 and J usage is TRBJ1-2; 9 bases fit TRBD1. This CDR3 is built from 14 residues. Germline V CDR1 and CDR2: MDHEN, SYDVKM. The V gene end was trimmed by 2 bases and the J gene end by 4 bases; junction bases not matched to a gene: 2. The CDR3 is CASSLTGGGYGYTF. The CDR3 DNA sequence: TGTGCCAGCAGTTTAACAGGGGGCGGCTATGGCTACACCTTC.

The chain is built from TRBV6-6 and TRBJ1-1, with D maybe TRBD1 (5 bases). Per germline, CDR1 MNHNY and CDR2 SVGAGI (reference sequence). The CDR3 totals 13 residues. The V and J ends lost 3 bases and 8 bases respectively, with 13 bases between them. CDR3 sequence reads: CASSYFERGEAFF. CDR3 nucleotides: TGTGCCAGCAGTTATTTTGAGAGGGGCGAAGCTTTCTTT.

The rearrangement uses TRBV18 and TRBJ2-7, with D perhaps matching TRBD2 (5 bases). V dropped 3 bases and J dropped 0 bases, with 15 bases sitting between them. Germline CDR1 reads KGHSH; CDR2 reads LQKENI. The CDR3 contains 16 residues. The CDR3: CASSPGGLGVSYEQYF. Here the CDR3 DNA reads TGTGCCAGCTCACCCGGAGGACTGGGAGTCTCCTACGAGCAGTACTTC.

The V call is TRBV2, the J call TRBJ2-7; D is unclear. Trimming left V 6 bases short and J 2 bases short, with 8 bases between. This CDR3 has 12 amino acids. Germline assignment: CDR1 SNHLY and CDR2 FYNNEI. For the CDR3, the DNA is TGTGCCAGCAGCTTGACGGCCTACGAGCAGTACTTC. Protein product: CASSLTAYEQYF.

The rearrangement uses TRBV10-1 and TRBJ1-1, with D unresolved. Trimming took off 0 bases at V and 4 bases at J, with 6 bases between the two ends. There are 13 residues in the CDR3. Per the germline V gene, CDR1 is WNHNN and CDR2 is SYGVQD (reference sequence). CDR3 residues: CASSESGFTEAFF. CDR3 coding DNA: TGCGCCAGCAGTGAGTCCGGGTTCACTGAAGCTTTCTTT.

This chain uses TRBV5-1 with TRBJ2-6, with 11 bases identical to TRBD1. Germline V gene lookup returns CDR1 SGHRS and CDR2 YFSETQ. There are 18 residues in the CDR3. Trimming at V came to 3 bases and at J to 0 bases, leaving 5 bases not matched to a gene. The DNA of the CDR3 is TGCGCCAGCAGCTATACCGGGACAGGGGGCTCTGGGGCCAACGTCCTGACTTTC. Translating gives CASSYTGTGGSGANVLTF.

Note on this clone: The identical CDR3 is also encoded by other nucleotide sequences in the sample. The chain couples TRBV12-3 or TRBV12-4 to TRBJ1-5, with unresolved D. This CDR3 has 13 residues. Deletions cut 3 bases from V and 2 bases from J, with 5 bases between. Here the CDR3 reads CASSFQGNQPQHF. The CDR3 DNA reads TGTGCCAGCAGTTTCCAGGGCAATCAGCCCCAGCATTTT.

V gene TRBV4-2 combines with J gene TRBJ1-6, with 8 nucleotides matching TRBD1. This CDR3 spans 14 amino acids. Germline loops: CDR1 LGHNA, CDR2 YNFKEQ. V lost 2 bases and J lost 14; bases outside the gene matches: 8. CDR3 in DNA: TGTGCCAGCAGCCAAACGCTACAGGGGGACACCCTCCACTTT. Protein: CASSQTLQGDTLHF.

Concerning this clone: The same CDR3 arises from other DNA sequences in this sample as well. The J gene is TRBJ1-5, the V gene TRBV27; 7 nucleotides align to TRBD1. The CDR3 totals 14 residues. In germline, CDR1 is MNHEY, CDR2 SMNVEV (reference sequence). With 3 bases clipped from V and 4 bases from J, the junction kept 3 bases outside the gene matches. The CDR3 DNA reads TGTGCCAGCAGTTTGTCAGGGGGGAATCAGCCCCAGCATTTT. Encoded protein: CASSLSGGNQPQHF.

The chain employs TRBV2 and TRBJ2-3; D not resolved. The V gene's germline CDR1 is SNHLY and CDR2 FYNNEI. The CDR3 totals 16 residues. Trimming took off 4 bases at V and 4 bases at J, with 18 bases between the two ends. The CDR3 region has the DNA TGTGCCAGCAGTGGCCGGGCCACCCCTTCTGCAGATACGCAGTATTTT. Protein: CASSGRATPSADTQYF.

The chain links TRBV3-1 (or the pseudogene TRBV3-2) to TRBJ2-1; 10 bases line up with TRBD2. This CDR3 spans 16 amino acids. Germline V gene data show CDR1 as LGHDT and CDR2 as YNNKEL (reference sequence). V was clipped by 1 base and J by 10 bases; unmatched bases: 10. The CDR3, as DNA: TGTGCCAGCAGCCAAGGAAAACTAGCGGGATATTCGGAGCAGTTCTTC. It translates to CASSQGKLAGYSEQFF.

The gene calls are TRBV7-9 and TRBJ2-3; D remains ambiguous. The CDR3 contains 12 residues. Looked up from germline, CDR1 is SEHNR and CDR2 is FQNEAQ (reference sequence). V shed 5 bases and J shed 4 bases, with 7 bases lying between them. The CDR3 loop reads CASSRVADTQYF. CDR3 nucleotides: TGTGCCAGCAGCCGGGTGGCAGATACGCAGTATTTT.

V usage is TRBV5-6 and J usage is TRBJ1-6; 9 nucleotides agree with TRBD1. This CDR3 comprises 16 residues. With V trimmed by 2 bases and J by 8 bases, 8 bases remained unmatched. Germline V gene sequence: CDR1 SGHDT, CDR2 YYEEEE. The CDR3 DNA follows: TGTGCCAGCAGCTTCTACGGGACAGGGTTCCATTCACCCCTCCACTTT. It codes for CASSFYGTGFHSPLHF.

CDR3 sequence reads: CASSFIPGSGTEAFF. CDR3 in DNA: TGTGCCAGCAGCTTTATCCCAGGGTCGGGCACTGAAGCTTTCTTT. V gene TRBV5-5 combines with J gene TRBJ1-1; weak D call: TRBD1 (5 bases). V lost 2 bases to trimming and J lost 4 bases, with 15 bases between them. This CDR3 comprises 15 residues. Germline CDR1 is SGHKS and CDR2 is YYEKEE (reference sequence).

The genes are TRBV7-9 and TRBJ2-7, with a weak D call TRBD2 (5 bases). Germline V lookup: CDR1 SEHNR, CDR2 FQNEAQ (reference sequence). The CDR3 length is 14 residues. V shed 2 bases and J shed 6 bases, with 14 bases lying between them. CDR3 DNA sequence: TGTGCCAGCAGCTTAACCGGACTGAACATCGAGCAGTACTTC. Amino acid sequence: CASSLTGLNIEQYF.

This rearrangement joins TRBV15 to TRBJ2-5; D is undetermined. This CDR3 region has 15 residues. CDR1 and CDR2 from the germline V gene are LNHNV and YYDKDF (reference sequence). V gave up 5 bases and J gave up 2 bases, with 15 bases separating them. The CDR3 DNA reads as TGTGCCACCAGCGGTTTTCCCGGCAGTCAAGAGACCCAGTACTTC. Its translation is CATSGFPGSQETQYF.

This chain joins TRBV2 and TRBJ2-7; D not resolved. The CDR3 has 11 residues. Trimming took 5 bases from V and 9 from J, leaving 11 bases between them. Germline V gene sequence: CDR1 SNHLY, CDR2 FYNNEI. The CDR3 DNA is TGTGCCAGCAGTCCCTTATTGGGGCAGTACTTC. This encodes CASSPLLGQYF.

This clone has just one count. J is TRBJ1-6 and V is TRBV27; D is ambiguous. The CDR3 sequence is 14 residues long. Germline V gene lookup returns CDR1 MNHEY and CDR2 SMNVEV (reference sequence). The germline V and J ends were trimmed by 7 bases and 5 bases, with 12 bases remaining between them. The CDR3 protein is CASKGGNDNSPLHF. The DNA for the CDR3 is TGTGCCAGCAAGGGAGGTAATGATAATTCACCCCTCCACTTT.

This rearrangement joins TRBV6-6 to TRBJ2-4, with 8 bases that match TRBD1. Germline V gene data show CDR1 as MNHNY and CDR2 as SVGAGI (reference sequence). Losses at the gene ends were 6 bases for V and 8 bases for J; bases not matched to a gene: 6. The CDR3 contains 13 residues. The CDR3, as DNA: TGTGCCAGCAGGACAGGGGTCGAACACATTCAGTACTTC. Protein sequence: CASRTGVEHIQYF.

This clone was counted between two and nine times. The rearrangement joins TRBV9 to TRBJ1-2; D is unclear. The CDR3 covers 15 residues. The V and J ends lost 0 bases and 4 bases respectively, with 13 bases between them. CDR1 SGDLS and CDR2 YYNGEE come from the germline V gene. The CDR3 bases are TGTGCCAGCAGCGTAGATTTGGGCAGCCTCTATGGCTACACCTTC. This encodes CASSVDLGSLYGYTF.

The V and J genes are TRBV5-5 and TRBJ2-3; 9 bases agree with TRBD2. V lost 0 bases, J lost 2 bases, and 7 bases stayed unmatched. This CDR3 spans 17 amino acids. The germline V gene encodes CDR1 SGHKS and CDR2 YYEKEE (reference sequence). The CDR3 DNA follows: TGTGCCAGCAGCTTGGTGGGCGGGGGGGCGAACACAGATACGCAGTATTTT. Protein product: CASSLVGGGANTDTQYF. Drawing the rest from reference TRBV5-5 and TRBJ2-3, the complete variable domain is DAGVTQSPTHLIKTRGQQVTLRCSPISGHKSVSWYQQVLGQGPQFIFQYYEKEERGRGNFPDRFSARQFPNYSSELNVNALLLGDSALYLCASSLVGGGANTDTQYFGPGTRLTVL.

The chain is built from TRBV19 and TRBJ2-7; no definite D call. Germline V CDR1 and CDR2: LNHDA, SQIVND (reference sequence). V was clipped by 3 bases and J by 2 bases, with 17 bases between them. This CDR3 has 16 residues. The CDR3 DNA sequence: TGTGCCAGTAGTATTTGGACGCCAGGCGAGGCCTACGAGCAGTACTTC. Translated: CASSIWTPGEAYEQYF.